This T cell receptor (beta chain) was obtained from a study of cytomegalovirus exposure and HLA in healthy donors. The CDR3 spans 16 residues. V gave up 6 bases and J gave up 1 base, with 14 bases separating them. Germline lookup yields CDR1 SGHDT and CDR2 YYEEEE. PCR amplification relied on 60 Vbeta primers (plus 13 Jbeta primers). The data were produced by immunoSEQ multiplex PCR, yet TCRdb's version contains in-frame clones alone and is incomplete. The data hold 70,000 to 100,000 clones, with over 55% observed a single time. The donors were healthy bone marrow donors. This TCR derives from a woman between 50 and 59 years old in good health and CMV-seropositive. Sequencing was carried out using PBMCs. The chain recombines TRBV5-6 with TRBJ1-6; no definite D call. For the CDR3, the DNA is TGTGCCAGCAAGAGAGATAGTCGATCCTATAATTCACCCCTCCACTTT. Residues: CASKRDSRSYNSPLHF.